This T cell receptor (beta chain) emerged from a study of cytotoxic CD8 clonotypes in ibrutinib-treated CLL. Study context: Per sample, productive templates averaged 255,043 and productive rearrangements averaged 94,082. Study findings and constraints: At baseline, clonality was higher than in age-matched healthy donors and correlated with CD8+ counts.

On this clone: Its antigen is unidentified.

This CDR3 is 14 amino acids long. V lost 2 bases to trimming and J lost 7 bases, with 14 bases between them. In germline, CDR1 is KGHSH, CDR2 LQKENI. A 1 in 200,000 to 1 in 1 million T cell depth was the sequencing target. Some clones are missing from TCRdb's copy, which holds only in-frame ones; the method was immunoSEQ multiplex PCR. Of approximately 67,000 clones listed, 70% to 90% are singletons. The sequence was collected from a human donor with chronic lymphocytic leukemia. This sequence joins TRBV18 and TRBJ2-5, with D tentatively TRBD2 (6 bases). The sample here was PBMCs, taken at disease progression, from a patient treated with ibrutinib. The CDR3 sequence: CASSPGREILTQYF. In DNA, the CDR3 is TGTGCCAGCTCACCAGGTCGGGAGATTTTGACCCAGTACTTC.